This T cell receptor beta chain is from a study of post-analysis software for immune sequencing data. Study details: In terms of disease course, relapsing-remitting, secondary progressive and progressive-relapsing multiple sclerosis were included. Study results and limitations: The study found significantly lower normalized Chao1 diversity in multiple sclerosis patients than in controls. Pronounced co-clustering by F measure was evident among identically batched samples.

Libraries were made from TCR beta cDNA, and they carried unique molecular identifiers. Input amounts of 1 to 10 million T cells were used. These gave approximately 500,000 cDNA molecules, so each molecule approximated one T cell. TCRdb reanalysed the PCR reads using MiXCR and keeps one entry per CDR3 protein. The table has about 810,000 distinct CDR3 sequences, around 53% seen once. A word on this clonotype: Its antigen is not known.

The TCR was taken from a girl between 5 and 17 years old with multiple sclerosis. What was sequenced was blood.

The CDR3 reads CASSPHPGIAGADTQYF. As DNA, the CDR3 is TGTGCCAGCAGTCCCCACCCAGGAATAGCGGGAGCAGATACGCAGTATTTT. The chain links TRBV12-3 or TRBV12-4 to TRBJ2-3; 9 bases map to TRBD2. The trim removed 5 bases at V and 4 bases at J, leaving 13 bases unmatched. This CDR3 region has 17 residues.